This TCR beta chain was documented in a study of blood T cell repertoires in COVID-19. Study overall: Samples taken during acute and convalescent COVID-19 were collected in the United States, Italy and Spain. In each case, the material was cDNA or gDNA derived from T cells, B-cell-depleted T cells, or PBMCs.

In the authors' workflow: Estimation of nucleated cell counts relied on the amplification of reference gene primers. Produced via immunoSEQ multiplex PCR; TCRdb's table is partial and in-frame only. The V and J calls and clone size come from that table; D and trimming were worked out from the DNA. The sample lists 170,000 or so clones, approximately 87% seen once, with about 0.96% in the top ten. Germline V gene sequence: CDR1 MNHNS, CDR2 SASEGT. V was clipped by 0 bases and J by 3 bases; unmatched bases: 4. CDR3 length equals 16 residues. V is TRBV6-1 and J is TRBJ2-7, with TRBD2 matching over 11 bases. The sample taken for sequencing was peripheral blood. This clonotype originated in a woman between 18 and 30 years old who had recovered from COVID-19. The DNA of the CDR3 is TGTGCCAGCAGTGAAGCGAGGGGGACTAGCGGCTACGAGCAGTACGTC. As protein: CASSEARGTSGYEQYV.